This TCR beta chain is drawn from a study of blood T cell repertoires in COVID-19. Study details: Both acute and convalescent COVID-19 samples were obtained from the United States, Italy and Spain. T cells, B-cell-depleted T cells, or PBMCs supplied cDNA or gDNA.

Authors' analysis steps: Cell counts per sample came from amplifying reference gene primers. Sequencing used immunoSEQ multiplex PCR; TCRdb keeps in-frame clones, though not all of them. V, J and clone size derive from that table, while D and trimming were established from the DNA sequence. Of more than 90,000 clones listed, approximately 80% are singletons. The junction had 7 bases not matched to a gene; V was cut back by 10 bases and J by 4 bases. Germline-derived CDR1 and CDR2 are MDHEN and SYDVKM. The CDR3 spans 13 residues. This sequence joins TRBV28 and TRBJ2-3; TRBD2 aligns across 8 bases. The sample comprised peripheral blood. The TCR comes from a man in his 60s with acute or convalescent COVID-19. The CDR3 sequence: CATIRGGPDTQYF. The CDR3 coding sequence is TGTGCCACTATCCGGGGGGGCCCAGATACGCAGTATTTT.